The 10 T cell receptor beta chains below all came from one sample that was sequenced in a study of OX40 agonist ivuxolimab in advanced cancers. Profiling relied on immunoSEQ multiplex PCR, and the TCRdb table lists in-frame clones only, not all of them. The sample consists of 55,000 to 80,000 clones, approximately 86% of them appearing once. Sequencing was performed on CD4+ or CD8+ T cells sorted from blood, taken in a trial of the OX40 agonist ivuxolimab. All receptors derive from an adult with an advanced solid tumor such as melanoma, head and neck, liver or kidney cancer.

This chain joins TRBV18 and TRBJ1-4, with D perhaps TRBD1 (5 bases). Germline V gene data show CDR1 as KGHSH and CDR2 as LQKENI. The CDR3 is 13 amino acids. V was clipped by 6 bases and J by 5 bases, with 10 bases between them. CDR3 bases: TGTGCCAGCTCGGCGGACAAGAATGAAAAACTGTTTTTT. Translated, it gives CASSADKNEKLFF. The full variable domain, rest sourced from reference TRBV18 and TRBJ1-4, is NAGVMQNPRHLVRRRGQEARLRCSPMKGHSHVYWYRQLPEEGLKFMVYLQKENIIDESGMPKERFSAEFPKEGPSILRIQQVVRGDSAAYFCASSADKNEKLFFGSGTQLSVL.

This chain joins TRBV6-5 and TRBJ2-7; no clear D. The germline CDR1 and CDR2 sequences are MNHEY and SVGAGI. This CDR3 spans 14 amino acids. The V gene lost 0 bases and the J gene lost 1 base, with 7 bases spanning the gap. In DNA form, the CDR3 reads TGTGCCAGCAGTTACTCATACGGATCCTACGAGCAGTACTTC. It codes for CASSYSYGSYEQYF.

V usage is TRBV2 and J usage is TRBJ2-7; D is unclear. The CDR3 loop spans 12 amino acids. The germline V gene encodes CDR1 SNHLY and CDR2 FYNNEI. V dropped 7 bases and J dropped 2 bases, with 9 bases sitting between them. The CDR3 bases are TGTGCCAGCAACAGCGACACCTACGAGCAGTACTTC. Its translation: CASNSDTYEQYF.

This clone was observed a handful of times. The chain links TRBV2 to TRBJ1-1; D remains ambiguous. V gave up 6 bases and J gave up 1 base, with 9 bases separating them. CDR1 is SNHLY, CDR2 FYNNEI, per germline. The CDR3 runs 13 residues. DNA for the CDR3: TGTGCCAGCAGCTTGCTAGCGAACACTGAAGCTTTCTTT. It translates to CASSLLANTEAFF.

The CDR3: CASRGPQGLIKTQYF. CDR3 nucleotide sequence: TGTGCCAGCAGAGGCCCTCAGGGTTTAATAAAGACCCAGTACTTC. The chain uses TRBV28 and TRBJ2-5; TRBD1 is a possible D gene (5 bases). CDR1 is MDHEN, CDR2 SYDVKM, per germline. The V and J ends lost 6 bases and 6 bases respectively, with 20 bases between them. The CDR3 length is 15 residues.

This clone has just one count. The rearrangement uses TRBV9 and TRBJ2-1, with D hard to call. The CDR3 runs 14 residues. The germline CDR1 and CDR2 sequences are SGDLS and YYNGEE. Trimming left V 0 bases short and J 6 bases short, with 10 bases between. Written as DNA, the CDR3 is TGTGCCAGCAGCGTAGGGCTAGAAATCAATGAGCAGTTCTTC. Translated, it gives CASSVGLEINEQFF.

V and J are TRBV19 and TRBJ2-7, with D perhaps TRBD2 (6 bases). The CDR3 has 14 residues. The ends were cut back, 2 bases at V and 4 bases at J, with 12 bases in the middle. Germline CDR1 is LNHDA and CDR2 is SQIVND (reference sequence). In DNA form, the CDR3 reads TGTGCCAGTAGTATACGCGGGATACTATACGAGCAGTACTTC. This codes for CASSIRGILYEQYF.

This clone was seen a single time. The chain carries TRBV5-1 and TRBJ2-5; D possibly uses TRBD1 or TRBD2 (5 bases each). The CDR3 loop spans 15 amino acids. Germline V gene lookup returns CDR1 SGHRS and CDR2 YFSETQ. V lost 1 base to trimming and J lost 2 bases, with 12 bases between them. The CDR3 DNA sequence: TGCGCCAGCAGCTTGTCAATCGGGGCTCAAGAGACCCAGTACTTC. It yields the protein CASSLSIGAQETQYF.

The rearrangement uses TRBV28 and TRBJ1-2; 7 bases agree with TRBD1. V lost 6 bases and J lost 7; bases outside the gene matches: 8. The CDR3 has 13 residues. Germline CDR1 is MDHEN and CDR2 is SYDVKM. CDR3 region: CASSRDRDAGYTF. The CDR3 nucleotides are TGTGCCAGCAGCCGCGACAGGGATGCTGGCTACACCTTC.

The genes are TRBV5-8 and TRBJ2-3; D gene ambiguous. The CDR3 sequence is 14 residues long. Germline V CDR1 and CDR2: SGHTS, YDEGEE. V dropped 1 base and J dropped 0 bases, with 6 bases sitting between them. This CDR3 reads CASSLYQSTDTQYF. The DNA of the CDR3 is TGTGCCAGCAGCTTGTACCAAAGCACAGATACGCAGTATTTT.